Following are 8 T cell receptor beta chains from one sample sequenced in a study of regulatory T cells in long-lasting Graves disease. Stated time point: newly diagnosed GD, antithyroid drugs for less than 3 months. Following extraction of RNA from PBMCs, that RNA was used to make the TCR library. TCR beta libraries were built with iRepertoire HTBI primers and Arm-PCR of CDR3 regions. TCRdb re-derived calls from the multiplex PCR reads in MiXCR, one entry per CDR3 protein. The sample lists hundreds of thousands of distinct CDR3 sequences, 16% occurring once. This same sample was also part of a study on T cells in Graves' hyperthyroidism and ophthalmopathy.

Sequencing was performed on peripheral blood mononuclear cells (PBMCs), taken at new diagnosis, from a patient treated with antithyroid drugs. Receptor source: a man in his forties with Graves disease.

CDR3 residues: CASSVRQGWNSPLHF. For the CDR3, the DNA is TGTGCCAGCAGCGTACGGCAGGGGTGGAATTCACCCCTCCACTTT. The gene calls are TRBV9 and TRBJ1-6; D perhaps matches TRBD1 (6 bases). CDR3 size: 15 residues. V was trimmed by 1 base and J by 7 bases, leaving 12 bases between them. Germline assignment: CDR1 SGDLS and CDR2 YYNGEE.

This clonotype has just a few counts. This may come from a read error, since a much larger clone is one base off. The CDR3 region has the DNA TGTGCCAGCAGTTATGACGGCAACGCTGAAGCTTTCTTT. Its protein product is CASSYDGNAEAFF. The rearrangement links TRBV6-2 or TRBV6-3 to TRBJ1-1; D gene unclear. Germline lookup yields CDR1 MNHEY and CDR2 SVGEGT. The germline V and J ends were trimmed by 3 bases and 6 bases, with 11 bases remaining between them. The CDR3 sequence is 13 residues long.

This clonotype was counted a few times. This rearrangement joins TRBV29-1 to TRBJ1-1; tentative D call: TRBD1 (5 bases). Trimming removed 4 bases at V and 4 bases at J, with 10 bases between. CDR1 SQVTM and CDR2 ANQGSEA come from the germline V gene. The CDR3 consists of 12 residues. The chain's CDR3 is CSVAPRATEAFF. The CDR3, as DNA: TGCAGCGTTGCCCCCAGGGCCACTGAAGCTTTCTTT. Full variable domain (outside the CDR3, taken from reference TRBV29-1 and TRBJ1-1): SAVISQKPSRDICQRGTSLTIQCQVDSQVTMMFWYRQQPGQSLTLIATANQGSEATYESGFVIDKFPISRPNLTFSTLTVSNMSPEDSSIYLCSVAPRATEAFFGQGTRLTVV.

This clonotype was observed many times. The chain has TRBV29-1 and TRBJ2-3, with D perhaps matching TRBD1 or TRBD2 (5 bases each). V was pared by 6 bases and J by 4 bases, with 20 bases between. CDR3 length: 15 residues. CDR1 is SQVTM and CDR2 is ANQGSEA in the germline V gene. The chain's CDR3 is CSVVRPGPRADTQYF. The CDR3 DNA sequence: TGCAGCGTGGTAAGACCGGGACCTCGGGCAGATACGCAGTATTTT.

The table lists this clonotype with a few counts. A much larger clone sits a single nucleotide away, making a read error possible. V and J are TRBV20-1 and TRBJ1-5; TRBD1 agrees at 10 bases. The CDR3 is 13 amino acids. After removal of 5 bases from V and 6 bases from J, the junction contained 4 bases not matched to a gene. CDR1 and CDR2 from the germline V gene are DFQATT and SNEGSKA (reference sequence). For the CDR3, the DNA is TGCAGTGCTTACGGGACAGGGGCTCAGCCCCAGCATTTT. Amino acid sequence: CSAYGTGAQPQHF.

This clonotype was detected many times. The CDR3 DNA sequence: TGTGCCAGCAGTTTCCTGAAGACTAGCGGGGCCCAAGAGACCCAGTACTTC. Protein product: CASSFLKTSGAQETQYF. The chain carries TRBV27 and TRBJ2-5, with 11 bases fitting TRBD2. The germline gives CDR1 MNHEY, CDR2 SMNVEV (reference sequence). V trimming: 3 bases; J trimming: 1 base; junction bases outside the gene matches: 7. This CDR3 contains 17 residues.

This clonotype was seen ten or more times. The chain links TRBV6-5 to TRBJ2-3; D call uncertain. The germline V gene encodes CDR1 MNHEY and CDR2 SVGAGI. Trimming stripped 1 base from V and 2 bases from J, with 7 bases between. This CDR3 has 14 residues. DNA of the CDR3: TGTGCCAGCAGTTACTGGTCTATCACAGATACGCAGTATTTT. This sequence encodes CASSYWSITDTQYF.

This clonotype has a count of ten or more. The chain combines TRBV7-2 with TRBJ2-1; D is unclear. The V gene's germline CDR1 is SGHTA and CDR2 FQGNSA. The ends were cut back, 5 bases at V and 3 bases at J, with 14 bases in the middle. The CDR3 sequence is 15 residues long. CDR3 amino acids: CASSKQISNYNEQFF. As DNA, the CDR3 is TGTGCCAGCAGCAAACAGATATCGAACTACAATGAGCAGTTCTTC.